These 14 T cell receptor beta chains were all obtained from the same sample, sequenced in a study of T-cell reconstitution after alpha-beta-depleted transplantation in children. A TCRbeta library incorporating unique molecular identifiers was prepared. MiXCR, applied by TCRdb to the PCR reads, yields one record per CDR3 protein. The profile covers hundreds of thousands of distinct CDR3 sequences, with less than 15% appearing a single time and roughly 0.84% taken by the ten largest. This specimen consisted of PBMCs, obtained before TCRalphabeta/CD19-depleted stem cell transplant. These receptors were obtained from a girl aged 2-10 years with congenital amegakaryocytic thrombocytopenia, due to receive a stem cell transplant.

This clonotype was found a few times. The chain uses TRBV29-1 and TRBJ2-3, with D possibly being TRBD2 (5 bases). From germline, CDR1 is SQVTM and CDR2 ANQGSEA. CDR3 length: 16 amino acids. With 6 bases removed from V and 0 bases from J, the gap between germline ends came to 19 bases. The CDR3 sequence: CSVHPRGPGSTDTQYF. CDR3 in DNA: TGCAGCGTCCACCCGCGAGGGCCGGGGAGCACAGATACGCAGTATTTT.

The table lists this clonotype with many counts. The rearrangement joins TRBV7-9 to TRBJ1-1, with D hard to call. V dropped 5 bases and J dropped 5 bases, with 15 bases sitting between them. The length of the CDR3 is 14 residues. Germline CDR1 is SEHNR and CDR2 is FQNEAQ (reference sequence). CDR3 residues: CASSPPPSRTEAFF. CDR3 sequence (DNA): TGTGCCAGCAGCCCCCCTCCGTCGCGTACTGAAGCTTTCTTT.

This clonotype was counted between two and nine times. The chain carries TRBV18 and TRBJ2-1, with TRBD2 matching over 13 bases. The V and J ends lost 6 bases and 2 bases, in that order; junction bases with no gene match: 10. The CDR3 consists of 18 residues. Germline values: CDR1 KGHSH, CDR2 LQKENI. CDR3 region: CASSRGLAGVMTYNEQFF. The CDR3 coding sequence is TGTGCCAGCTCCCGAGGACTAGCGGGAGTTATGACCTACAATGAGCAGTTCTTC.

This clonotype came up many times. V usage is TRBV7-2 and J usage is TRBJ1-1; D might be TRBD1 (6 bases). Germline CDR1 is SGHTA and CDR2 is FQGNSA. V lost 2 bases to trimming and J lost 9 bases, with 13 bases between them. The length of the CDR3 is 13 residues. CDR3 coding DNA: TGTGCCAGCAGCTTAACAGGGAACCTTAAAGCTTTCTTT. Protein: CASSLTGNLKAFF.

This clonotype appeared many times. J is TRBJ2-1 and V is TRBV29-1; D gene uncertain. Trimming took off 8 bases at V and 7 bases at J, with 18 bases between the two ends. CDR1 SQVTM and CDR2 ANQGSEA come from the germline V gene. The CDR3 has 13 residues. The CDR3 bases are TGCAGCATCCCCCCGCTCGGGTATAATGAGCAGTTCTTC. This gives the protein CSIPPLGYNEQFF.

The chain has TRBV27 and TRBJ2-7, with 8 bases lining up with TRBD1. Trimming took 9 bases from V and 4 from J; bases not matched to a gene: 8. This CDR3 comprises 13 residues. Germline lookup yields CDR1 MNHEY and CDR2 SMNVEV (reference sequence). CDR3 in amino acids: CASRTGHIYEQYF. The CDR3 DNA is TGTGCCAGTCGGACAGGGCACATTTACGAGCAGTACTTC.

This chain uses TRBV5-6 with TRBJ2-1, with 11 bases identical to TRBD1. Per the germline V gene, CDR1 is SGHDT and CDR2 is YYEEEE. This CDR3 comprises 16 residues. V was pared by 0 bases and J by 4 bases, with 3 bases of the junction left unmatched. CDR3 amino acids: CASSLGRDRGYNEQFF. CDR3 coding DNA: TGTGCCAGCAGCTTGGGCCGGGACAGGGGGTACAATGAGCAGTTCTTC. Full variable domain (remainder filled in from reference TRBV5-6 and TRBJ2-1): DAGVTQSPTHLIKTRGQQVTLRCSPKSGHDTVSWYQQALGQGPQFIFQYYEEEERQRGNFPDRFSGHQFPNYSSELNVNALLLGDSALYLCASSLGRDRGYNEQFFGPGTRLTVL.

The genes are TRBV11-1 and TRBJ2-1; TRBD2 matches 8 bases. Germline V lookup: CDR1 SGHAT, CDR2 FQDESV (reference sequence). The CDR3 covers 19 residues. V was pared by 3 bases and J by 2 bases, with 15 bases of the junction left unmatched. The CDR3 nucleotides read TGTGCCAGCAGCTTGGATGAAGCGGGAGCCCGAGGGACCTACAATGAGCAGTTCTTC. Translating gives CASSLDEAGARGTYNEQFF. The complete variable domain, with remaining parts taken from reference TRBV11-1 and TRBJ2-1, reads EAEVAQSPRYKITEKSQAVAFWCDPISGHATLYWYRQILGQGPELLVQFQDESVVDDSQLPKDRFSAERLKGVDSTLKIQPAELGDSAMYLCASSLDEAGARGTYNEQFFGPGTRLTVL.

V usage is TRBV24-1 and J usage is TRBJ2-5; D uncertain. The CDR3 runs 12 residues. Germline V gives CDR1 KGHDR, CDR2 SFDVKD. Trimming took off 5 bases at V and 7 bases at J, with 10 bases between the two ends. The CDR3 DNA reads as TGTGCCACCAGTGGACTTCACGGGACCCAGTACTTC. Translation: CATSGLHGTQYF.

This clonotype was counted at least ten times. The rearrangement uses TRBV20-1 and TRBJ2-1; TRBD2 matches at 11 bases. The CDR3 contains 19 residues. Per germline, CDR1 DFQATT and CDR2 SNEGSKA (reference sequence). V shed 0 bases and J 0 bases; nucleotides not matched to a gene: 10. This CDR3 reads CSARDPRLAGRGSYNEQFF. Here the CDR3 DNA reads TGCAGTGCTAGAGATCCGAGACTAGCGGGAAGGGGCTCCTACAATGAGCAGTTCTTC.

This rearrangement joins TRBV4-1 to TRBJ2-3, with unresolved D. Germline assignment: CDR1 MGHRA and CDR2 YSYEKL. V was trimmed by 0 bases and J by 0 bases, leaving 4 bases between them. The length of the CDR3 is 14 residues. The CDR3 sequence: CASSQDLSTDTQYF. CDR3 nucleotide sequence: TGCGCCAGCAGCCAAGATCTTAGCACAGATACGCAGTATTTT.

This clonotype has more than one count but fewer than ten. The CDR3 here is CASSLPRDAKETQYF. Written as DNA, the CDR3 is TGTGCCAGCAGCTTGCCCCGGGACGCCAAAGAGACCCAGTACTTC. The chain combines TRBV5-5 with TRBJ2-5; D possibly matches TRBD1 or TRBD2 (5 bases each). This CDR3 has 15 amino acids. Per the germline V gene, CDR1 is SGHKS and CDR2 is YYEKEE (reference sequence). V shed 1 base and J shed 3 bases, with 13 bases lying between them.

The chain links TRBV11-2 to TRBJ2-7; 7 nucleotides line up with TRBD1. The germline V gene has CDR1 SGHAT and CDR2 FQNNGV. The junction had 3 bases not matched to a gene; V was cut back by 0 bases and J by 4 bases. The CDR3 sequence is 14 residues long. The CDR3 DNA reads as TGTGCCAGCAGCTTAGAGACAGGGTATTACGAGCAGTACTTC. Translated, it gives CASSLETGYYEQYF. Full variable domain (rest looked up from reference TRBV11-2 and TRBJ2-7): EAGVAQSPRYKIIEKRQSVAFWCNPISGHATLYWYQQILGQGPKLLIQFQNNGVVDDSQLPKDRFSAERLKGVDSTLKIQPAKLEDSAVYLCASSLETGYYEQYFGPGTRLTVT.

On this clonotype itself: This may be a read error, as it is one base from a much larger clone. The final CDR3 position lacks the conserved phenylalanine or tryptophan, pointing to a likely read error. The CDR3 is CASNPSSGGFTEAFY. In nucleotides, the CDR3 is TGTGCCAGCAATCCTTCTAGTGGGGGCTTCACTGAAGCTTTCTAT. The chain carries TRBV12-3 or TRBV12-4 and TRBJ1-1; the D gene is possibly TRBD1 (6 bases). CDR3 length: 15 residues. The V end lost 7 bases, the J end lost 4 bases, and 19 bases lay between the germline ends.